This entry lists 8 T cell receptor beta chains sequenced from one sample in a study of PD-1 blockade in classical Hodgkin lymphoma. This sample's time point: cycle 4 day 1 (C4D1), after around six weeks of nivolumab. The patients all showed relapse after autologous stem cell transplantation, while their brentuximab vedotin exposure varied. Sequencing used immunoSEQ multiplex PCR; TCRdb keeps in-frame clones, though not all of them. The data show about 20,000 clones, with 76% seen just once and around 40% held by the top ten. The material sequenced was peripheral blood mononuclear cells (PBMCs), taken before the fourth cycle of nivolumab. The receptor source for this set is a human donor with classical Hodgkin lymphoma.

The chain has TRBV29-1 and TRBJ1-2, with 7 bases aligning to TRBD1. The germline gives CDR1 SQVTM, CDR2 ANQGSEA. There are 11 residues in the CDR3. With V trimmed by 6 bases and J by 7 bases, 5 bases remained unmatched. CDR3 loop: CSVGHRGGYTF. The DNA of the CDR3 is TGCAGCGTGGGGCACAGGGGTGGCTACACCTTC. Complete variable domain (other parts from reference TRBV29-1 and TRBJ1-2): SAVISQKPSRDICQRGTSLTIQCQVDSQVTMMFWYRQQPGQSLTLIATANQGSEATYESGFVIDKFPISRPNLTFSTLTVSNMSPEDSSIYLCSVGHRGGYTFGSGTRLTVV.

This clone was found once. This chain uses TRBV6-5 with TRBJ1-1; perhaps TRBD1 as D (5 bases). Trimming took 8 bases from V and 0 from J, leaving 7 bases between them. The length of the CDR3 is 12 residues. Germline V gene lookup returns CDR1 MNHEY and CDR2 SVGAGI. DNA of the CDR3: TGTGCCAGCCAGGGAATGAACACTGAAGCTTTCTTT. It is translated as CASQGMNTEAFF.

V is TRBV9 and J is TRBJ2-2; TRBD1 matches at 11 bases. Germline trimming cut 2 bases from V and 5 bases from J; bases unmatched to any gene: 2. CDR3 size: 15 residues. Germline V CDR1 and CDR2: SGDLS, YYNGEE. This CDR3 is CASSVGTGGTGELFF. The CDR3 region has the DNA TGTGCCAGCAGCGTCGGGACAGGGGGAACCGGGGAGCTGTTTTTT. The full variable domain, in which reference TRBV9 and TRBJ2-2 provide the parts outside the CDR3, is DSGVTQTPKHLITATGQRVTLRCSPRSGDLSVYWYQQSLDQGLQFLIQYYNGEERAKGNILERFSAQQFPDLHSELNLSSLELGDSALYFCASSVGTGGTGELFFGEGSRLTVL.

The chain links TRBV6-5 to TRBJ2-3; D is unclear. The CDR3 has 14 residues. V was shortened by 6 bases and J by 2 bases, with 12 bases between the two germline ends. CDR1 is MNHEY and CDR2 is SVGAGI in the germline V gene. The CDR3 coding sequence is TGTGCCAGCAGCGCTACAATCCCCACAGATACGCAGTATTTT. It specifies CASSATIPTDTQYF.

This clone has a handful of counts. The J gene is TRBJ2-7, the V gene TRBV11-1, with D perhaps matching TRBD2 (5 bases). Germline-derived CDR1 and CDR2 are SGHAT and FQDESV (reference sequence). The CDR3 covers 11 residues. V was cut by 5 bases and J by 6 bases, with 8 bases left in between. The CDR3 sequence: CASSPDSEQYF. The CDR3 DNA is TGTGCCAGCAGCCCGGACTCCGAGCAGTACTTC.

A few counts support this clone. This sequence joins TRBV19 and TRBJ1-5, with unresolved D. Per the germline V gene, CDR1 is LNHDA and CDR2 is SQIVND (reference sequence). CDR3 length equals 12 residues. Between the trimmed V and J ends, which lost 3 bases and 5 bases, there was a span of 5 bases. CDR3 sequence reads: CASSIRDQPQHF. The CDR3 region has the DNA TGTGCCAGTAGTATTAGGGATCAGCCCCAGCATTTT.

As concerns this clone: Other DNA sequences in the same sample also yield this CDR3. The chain couples TRBV4-1 to TRBJ2-7; D not resolved. The germline V and J ends were trimmed by 0 bases and 4 bases, with 1 base remaining between them. CDR3 length: 11 amino acids. Looked up from germline, CDR1 is MGHRA and CDR2 is YSYEKL. The CDR3 protein is CASSQDYEQYF. CDR3 sequence (DNA): TGCGCCAGCAGCCAAGATTACGAGCAGTACTTC.

V and J are TRBV30 and TRBJ2-3; TRBD2 matches at 9 bases. The V segment lost 0 bases and the J segment 8 bases; nucleotides outside the gene matches: 9. CDR3 length equals 15 residues. CDR1 is GTSNPN and CDR2 is SVGIG in the germline V gene (reference sequence). The CDR3 DNA reads TGTGCCTGGAGTGTAGGGCCAGCGGGGGGCAGTACGCAGTATTTT. This encodes CAWSVGPAGGSTQYF.